The 14 T cell receptor beta chains below were found in one sample sequenced in a study of early T cells in non-severe SARS-CoV-2 infection. TCRdb re-analysed the 5' RACE reads in MiXCR, keeping a single row per CDR3 protein. The sample lists around 80,000 distinct CDR3 sequences, about 12% occurring once. Sequenced: whole blood. The source is an adult who was a healthcare worker with PCR-confirmed SARS-CoV-2 infection or an uninfected control (not recorded which).

In this sample, this clonotype turned up many times. The chain combines TRBV5-1 with TRBJ2-1; the match to TRBD1 covers 7 bases. V gave up 2 bases and J gave up 5 bases; unmatched junction bases: 7. The germline gives CDR1 SGHRS, CDR2 YFSETQ. CDR3 length: 15 amino acids. In DNA form, the CDR3 reads TGCGCCAGCAGCTTTGACAGGGTTTGGAACAATGAGCAGTTCTTC. Translating gives CASSFDRVWNNEQFF.

This clonotype was seen at least ten times. V gene TRBV29-1 combines with J gene TRBJ1-1; the match to TRBD1 covers 7 bases. CDR1 SQVTM and CDR2 ANQGSEA come from the germline V gene. After removal of 7 bases from V and 3 bases from J, the junction contained 2 bases not matched to a gene. This CDR3 is built from 11 residues. This chain's CDR3 is CSETGDTEAFF. DNA of the CDR3: TGCAGCGAAACAGGGGACACTGAAGCTTTCTTT.

The sample holds a few counts of this clonotype. The chain links TRBV7-8 to TRBJ2-6; possible D gene TRBD2, 5 bases. The CDR3 has 19 residues. Germline lookup yields CDR1 SGHVS and CDR2 FQNEAQ. Trimming left V 2 bases short and J 5 bases short, with 22 bases between. CDR3: CASSLFAWAGQGRANVLTF. CDR3 DNA: TGTGCCAGCAGCTTATTCGCCTGGGCGGGCCAAGGCCGGGCCAACGTCCTGACTTTC.

The chain carries TRBV29-1 and TRBJ2-7; D is perhaps TRBD2 (5 bases). Germline V gene data show CDR1 as SQVTM and CDR2 as ANQGSEA. The length of the CDR3 is 11 residues. The germline V and J ends were trimmed by 4 bases and 2 bases, with 6 bases remaining between them. The CDR3 region is CSVASPYEQYF. In nucleotides, the CDR3 is TGCAGCGTTGCTAGCCCCTACGAGCAGTACTTC.

This clonotype was detected many times. The rearrangement uses TRBV20-1 and TRBJ1-5; D unresolved. The germline V and J ends were trimmed by 8 bases and 1 base, with 12 bases remaining between them. This CDR3 contains 13 residues. Germline lookup yields CDR1 DFQATT and CDR2 SNEGSKA (reference sequence). CDR3 protein: CSMTSFSNQPQHF. In nucleotides, the CDR3 is TGCAGTATGACTAGTTTCAGCAATCAGCCCCAGCATTTT.

This clonotype has only a few counts. This chain joins TRBV3-1 and TRBJ2-7, with 7 bases lining up with TRBD2. V was pared by 1 base and J by 2 bases, with 5 bases of the junction left unmatched. The CDR3 has 15 amino acids. In germline, CDR1 is LGHDT, CDR2 YNNKEL (reference sequence). The CDR3 DNA follows: TGTGCCAGCAGCCAAGGAGGTCTAGCGGCCTACGAGCAGTACTTC. It yields the protein CASSQGGLAAYEQYF.

This clonotype has only a few counts. The J gene is TRBJ1-5, the V gene TRBV5-1, with D maybe TRBD1 (6 bases). Germline values: CDR1 SGHRS, CDR2 YFSETQ. V lost 0 bases and J lost 2, with 12 bases in between. There are 16 residues in the CDR3. DNA of the CDR3: TGCGCCAGCAGCTTGGTAGGGGGATTCGGCAATCAGCCCCAGCATTTT. This sequence encodes CASSLVGGFGNQPQHF.

This chain joins TRBV29-1 and TRBJ2-7; possibly TRBD2 for D (6 bases). Germline CDR1 and CDR2: SQVTM and ANQGSEA. The CDR3 is 15 amino acids. V shed 4 bases and J shed 0 bases, with 16 bases lying between them. This CDR3 is CSVVGSRGSSYEQYF. The CDR3 nucleotides are TGCAGCGTTGTGGGATCGCGGGGAAGCTCCTACGAGCAGTACTTC.

This clonotype occurred a few times. The V call is TRBV6-1, the J call TRBJ2-7, with TRBD1 matching 8 bases. The CDR3 covers 14 residues. CDR1 and CDR2 from the germline V gene are MNHNS and SASEGT. J gave up 1 base and V 7 bases, and 6 bases lay outside the gene matches. CDR3 protein: CASKWTGISYEQYF. The CDR3, as DNA: TGTGCCAGCAAATGGACAGGGATTTCCTACGAGCAGTACTTC.

The table lists this clonotype with many counts. The V call is TRBV28, the J call TRBJ2-3, with D possibly being TRBD2 (6 bases). The ends were cut back, 2 bases at V and 1 base at J, with 19 bases in the middle. The V gene's germline CDR1 is MDHEN and CDR2 SYDVKM. The CDR3 is made up of 18 amino acids. In DNA form, the CDR3 reads TGTGCCAGCAGTTTAAGTCCCGGAGGGCTGCAAGGCACAGATACGCAGTATTTT. Its protein product is CASSLSPGGLQGTDTQYF.

Only a few counts were recorded for this clonotype. The rearrangement uses TRBV9 and TRBJ2-1, with 16 nucleotides matching TRBD2. Losses at the gene ends were 0 bases for V and 8 bases for J; bases not matched to a gene: 5. Germline CDR1 and CDR2: SGDLS and YYNGEE. The CDR3 spans 17 residues. The CDR3 sequence: CASSVVGTSGRADEQFF. DNA of the CDR3: TGTGCCAGCAGCGTAGTCGGGACTAGCGGGAGGGCCGATGAGCAGTTCTTC.

Of note for this clonotype: Its ends do not fully match the called genes, so a read error is possible. This rearrangement joins TRBV18 to TRBJ2-1; 7 bases line up with TRBD2. CDR3 length: 13 amino acids. Germline V gives CDR1 KGHSH, CDR2 LQKENI. CDR3 residues: CASFSGSYDEQFF. The CDR3 bases are TGTGCCAGCTTTAGCGGGTCCTACGATGAGCAGTTCTTC.

The CDR3 nucleotides read TGTGCCAGCAGCTCTCCCGGGACGGCCCTCAACCTCCACTTT. Translation: CASSSPGTALNLHF. The rearrangement joins TRBV7-9 to TRBJ1-6, with D possibly matching TRBD1 (5 bases). Germline loops: CDR1 SEHNR, CDR2 FQNEAQ (reference sequence). The CDR3 loop spans 14 amino acids. Trimming pared 4 bases from V and 15 bases from J, leaving 19 bases between.

This clonotype was recorded at least ten times. The J gene is TRBJ1-1, the V gene TRBV6-1; D is ambiguous. The germline gives CDR1 MNHNS, CDR2 SASEGT. V lost 0 bases and J 2 bases, leaving 13 bases between the germline ends. The CDR3 is 16 amino acids. CDR3 amino acids: CASSEALGFDNTEAFF. CDR3 DNA sequence: TGTGCCAGCAGTGAAGCTCTAGGGTTCGACAACACTGAAGCTTTCTTT.